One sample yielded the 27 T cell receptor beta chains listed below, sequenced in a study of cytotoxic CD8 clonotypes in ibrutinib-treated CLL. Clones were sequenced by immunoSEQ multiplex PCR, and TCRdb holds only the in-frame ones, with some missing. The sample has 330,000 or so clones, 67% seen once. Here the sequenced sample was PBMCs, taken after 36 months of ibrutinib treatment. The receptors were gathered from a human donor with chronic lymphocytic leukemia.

The CDR3 DNA follows: TGTGCCAGCAGTGTGGTTAGCGGGGCCAACACCGGGGAGCTGTTTTTT. Translation gives CASSVVSGANTGELFF. The chain has TRBV6-1 and TRBJ2-2; 8 bases are shared with TRBD2. Per germline, CDR1 MNHNS and CDR2 SASEGT. CDR3 length: 16 amino acids. V was pared by 4 bases and J by 2 bases, with 6 bases of the junction left unmatched.

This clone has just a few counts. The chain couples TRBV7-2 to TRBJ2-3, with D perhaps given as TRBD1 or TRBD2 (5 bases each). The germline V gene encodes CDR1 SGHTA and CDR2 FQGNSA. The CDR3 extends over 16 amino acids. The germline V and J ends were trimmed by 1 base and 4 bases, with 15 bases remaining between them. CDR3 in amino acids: CASSLGVPGRADTQYF. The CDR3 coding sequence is TGTGCCAGCAGCTTAGGGGTCCCGGGGCGGGCAGATACGCAGTATTTT.

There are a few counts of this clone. This CDR3 is CASNLQGRRVNEQFF. DNA of the CDR3: TGTGCCAGCAACCTACAGGGGAGGCGGGTCAATGAGCAGTTCTTC. The rearrangement joins TRBV25-1 to TRBJ2-1; perhaps TRBD1 as D (7 bases). In germline, CDR1 is MGHDK, CDR2 SYGVNS. V lost 7 bases, J lost 6 bases, and 19 bases lay in between. This CDR3 spans 15 amino acids.

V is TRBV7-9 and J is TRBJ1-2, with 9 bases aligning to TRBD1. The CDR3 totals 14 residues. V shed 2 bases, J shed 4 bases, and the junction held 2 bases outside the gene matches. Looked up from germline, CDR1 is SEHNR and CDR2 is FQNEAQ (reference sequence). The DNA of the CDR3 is TGTGCCAGCAGCTTAACAGGGGGCGGCTATGGCTACACCTTC. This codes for CASSLTGGGYGYTF.

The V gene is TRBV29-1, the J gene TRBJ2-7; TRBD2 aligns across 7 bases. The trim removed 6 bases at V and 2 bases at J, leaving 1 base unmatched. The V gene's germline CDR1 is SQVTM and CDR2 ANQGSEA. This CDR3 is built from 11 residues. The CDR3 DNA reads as TGCAGCGTCGGGACTACCTACGAGCAGTACTTC. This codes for CSVGTTYEQYF.

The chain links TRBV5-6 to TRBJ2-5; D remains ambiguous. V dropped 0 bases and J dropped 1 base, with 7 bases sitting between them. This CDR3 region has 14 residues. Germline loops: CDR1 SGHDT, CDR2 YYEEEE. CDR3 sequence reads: CASSLVSSQETQYF. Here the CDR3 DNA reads TGTGCCAGCAGCTTGGTTAGCAGCCAAGAGACCCAGTACTTC.

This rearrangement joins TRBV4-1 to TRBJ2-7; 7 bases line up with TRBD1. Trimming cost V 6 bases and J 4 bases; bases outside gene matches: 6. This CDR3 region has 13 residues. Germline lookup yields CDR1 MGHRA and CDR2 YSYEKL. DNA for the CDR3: TGCGCCAGCAGTGTCGACAGGGAATACGAGCAGTACTTC. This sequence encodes CASSVDREYEQYF.

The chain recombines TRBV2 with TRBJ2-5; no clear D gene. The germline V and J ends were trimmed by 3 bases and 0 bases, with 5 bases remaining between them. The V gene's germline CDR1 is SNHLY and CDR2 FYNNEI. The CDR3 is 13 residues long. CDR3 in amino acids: CASSDDYQETQYF. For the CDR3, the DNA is TGTGCCAGCAGTGACGATTACCAAGAGACCCAGTACTTC.

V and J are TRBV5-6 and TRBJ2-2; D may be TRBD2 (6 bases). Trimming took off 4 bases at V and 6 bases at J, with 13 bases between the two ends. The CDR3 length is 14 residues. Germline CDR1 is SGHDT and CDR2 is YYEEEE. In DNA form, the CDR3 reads TGTGCCAGCAGCACAGGATGGGGGGCCGGGGAGCTGTTTTTT. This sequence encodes CASSTGWGAGELFF.

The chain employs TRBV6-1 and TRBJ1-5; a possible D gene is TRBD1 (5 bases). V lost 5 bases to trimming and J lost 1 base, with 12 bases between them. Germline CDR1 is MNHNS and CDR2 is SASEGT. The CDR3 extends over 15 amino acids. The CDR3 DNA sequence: TGTGCCAGCAGTAACCCTCGACAGAGCAATCAGCCCCAGCATTTT. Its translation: CASSNPRQSNQPQHF.

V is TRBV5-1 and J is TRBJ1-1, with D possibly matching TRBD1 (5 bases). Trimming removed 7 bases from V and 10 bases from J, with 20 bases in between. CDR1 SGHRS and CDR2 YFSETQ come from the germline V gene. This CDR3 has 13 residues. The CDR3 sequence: CASATRDSEGAFF. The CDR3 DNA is TGCGCCAGCGCGACCAGGGATAGCGAGGGAGCTTTCTTT.

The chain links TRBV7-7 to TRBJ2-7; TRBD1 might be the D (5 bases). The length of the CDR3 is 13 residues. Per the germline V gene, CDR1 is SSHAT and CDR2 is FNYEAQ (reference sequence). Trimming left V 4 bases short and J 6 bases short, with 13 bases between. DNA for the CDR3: TGTGCCAGCAGCTCCGCAAGTGGGGCCGAGCAGTACTTC. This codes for CASSSASGAEQYF.

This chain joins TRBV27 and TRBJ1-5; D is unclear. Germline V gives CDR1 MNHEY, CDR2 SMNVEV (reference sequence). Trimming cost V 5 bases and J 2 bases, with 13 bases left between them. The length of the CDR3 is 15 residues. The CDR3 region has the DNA TGTGCCAGCAGTAGTTCGCGGGATGGCAATCAGCCCCAGCATTTT. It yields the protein CASSSSRDGNQPQHF.

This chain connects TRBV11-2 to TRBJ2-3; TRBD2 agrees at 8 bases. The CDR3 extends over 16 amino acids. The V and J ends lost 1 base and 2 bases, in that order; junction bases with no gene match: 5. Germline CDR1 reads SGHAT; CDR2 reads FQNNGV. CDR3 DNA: TGTGCCAGCAGCTTAGGGCCAGCGGGGGCCACAGATACGCAGTATTTT. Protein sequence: CASSLGPAGATDTQYF. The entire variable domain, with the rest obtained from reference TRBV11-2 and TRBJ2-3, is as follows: EAGVAQSPRYKIIEKRQSVAFWCNPISGHATLYWYQQILGQGPKLLIQFQNNGVVDDSQLPKDRFSAERLKGVDSTLKIQPAKLEDSAVYLCASSLGPAGATDTQYFGPGTRLTVL.

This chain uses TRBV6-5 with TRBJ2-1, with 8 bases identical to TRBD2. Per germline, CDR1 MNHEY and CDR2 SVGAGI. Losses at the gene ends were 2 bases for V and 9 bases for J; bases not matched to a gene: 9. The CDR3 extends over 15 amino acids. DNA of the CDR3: TGTGCCAGCAGTTACCTTAGCGGGATCTCTGCTGAGCAGTTCTTC. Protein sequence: CASSYLSGISAEQFF.

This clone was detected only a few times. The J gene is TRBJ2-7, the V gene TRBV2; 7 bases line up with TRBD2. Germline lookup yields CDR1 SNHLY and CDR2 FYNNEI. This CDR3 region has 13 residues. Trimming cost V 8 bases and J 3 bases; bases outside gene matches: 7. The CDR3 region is CASEKGGGYEQYF. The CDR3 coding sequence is TGTGCCAGCGAGAAGGGCGGGGGCTACGAGCAGTACTTC.

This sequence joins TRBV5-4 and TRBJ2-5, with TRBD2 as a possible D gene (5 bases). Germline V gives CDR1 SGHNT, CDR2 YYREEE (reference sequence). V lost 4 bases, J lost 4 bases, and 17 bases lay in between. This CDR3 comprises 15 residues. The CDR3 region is CASSDGLGLRETQYF. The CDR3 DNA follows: TGTGCCAGCAGCGACGGACTGGGCTTGCGAGAGACCCAGTACTTC.

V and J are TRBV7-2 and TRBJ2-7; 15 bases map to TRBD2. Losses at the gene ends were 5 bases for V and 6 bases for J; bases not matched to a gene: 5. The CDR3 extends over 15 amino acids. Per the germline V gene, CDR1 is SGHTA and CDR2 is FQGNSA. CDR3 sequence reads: CASSIRTSGRGEQYF. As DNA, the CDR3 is TGTGCCAGCAGCATTAGGACTAGCGGGAGGGGCGAGCAGTACTTC.

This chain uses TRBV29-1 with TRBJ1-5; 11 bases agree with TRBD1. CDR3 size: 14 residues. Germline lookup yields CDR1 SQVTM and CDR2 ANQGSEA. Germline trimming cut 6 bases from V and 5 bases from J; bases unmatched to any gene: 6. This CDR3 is CSVRTGGPHQPQHF. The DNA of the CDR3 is TGCAGCGTAAGGACAGGGGGCCCCCATCAGCCCCAGCATTTT.

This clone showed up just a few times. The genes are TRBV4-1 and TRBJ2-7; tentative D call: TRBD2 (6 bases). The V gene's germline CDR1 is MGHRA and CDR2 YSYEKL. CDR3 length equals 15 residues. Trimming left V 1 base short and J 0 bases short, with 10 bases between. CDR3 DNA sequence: TGCGCCAGCAGCCAAGTGGGCGGGACCTCCTACGAGCAGTACTTC. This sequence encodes CASSQVGGTSYEQYF.

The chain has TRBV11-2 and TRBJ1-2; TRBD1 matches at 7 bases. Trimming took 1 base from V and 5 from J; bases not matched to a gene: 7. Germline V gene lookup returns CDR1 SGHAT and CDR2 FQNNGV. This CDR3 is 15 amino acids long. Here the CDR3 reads CASSLVTGLGYGYTF. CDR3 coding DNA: TGTGCCAGCAGCTTAGTGACAGGGCTGGGGTATGGCTACACCTTC.

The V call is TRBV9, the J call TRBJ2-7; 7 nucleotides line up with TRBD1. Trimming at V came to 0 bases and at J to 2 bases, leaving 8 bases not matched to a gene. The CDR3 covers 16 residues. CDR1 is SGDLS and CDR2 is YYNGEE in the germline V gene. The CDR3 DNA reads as TGTGCCAGCAGCGTAGAGCCCCTGACAGGGACCTACGAGCAGTACTTC. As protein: CASSVEPLTGTYEQYF.

The chain's CDR3 is CASSFEAAGGDEQYF. CDR3 DNA: TGTGCCAGCAGCTTCGAGGCAGCGGGAGGTGATGAGCAGTACTTC. V is TRBV7-2 and J is TRBJ2-7, with 9 bases fitting TRBD2. Germline V gene sequence: CDR1 SGHTA, CDR2 FQGNSA. Losses at the gene ends were 3 bases for V and 7 bases for J; bases not matched to a gene: 10. CDR3 size: 15 residues.

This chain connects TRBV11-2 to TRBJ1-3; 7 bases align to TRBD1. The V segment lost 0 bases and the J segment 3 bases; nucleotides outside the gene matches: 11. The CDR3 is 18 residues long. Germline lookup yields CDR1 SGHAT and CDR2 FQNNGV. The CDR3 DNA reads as TGTGCCAGCAGCTTAGATCCCAACAGGGGAGCAGATGGAAACACCATATATTTT. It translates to CASSLDPNRGADGNTIYF.

The CDR3 DNA sequence: TGCAGTGCACCCACAGATACGCAGTATTTT. Amino acid sequence: CSAPTDTQYF. J is TRBJ2-3 and V is TRBV20-1, with D unresolved. This CDR3 region has 10 residues. The ends were cut back, 6 bases at V and 2 bases at J, with 3 bases in the middle. CDR1 is DFQATT and CDR2 is SNEGSKA in the germline V gene (reference sequence).

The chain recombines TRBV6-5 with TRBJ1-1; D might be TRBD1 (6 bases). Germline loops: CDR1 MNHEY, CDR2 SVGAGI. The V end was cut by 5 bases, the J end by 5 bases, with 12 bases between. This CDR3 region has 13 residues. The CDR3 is CASSGWQGTEAFF. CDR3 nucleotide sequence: TGTGCCAGCAGTGGATGGCAGGGGACTGAAGCTTTCTTT.

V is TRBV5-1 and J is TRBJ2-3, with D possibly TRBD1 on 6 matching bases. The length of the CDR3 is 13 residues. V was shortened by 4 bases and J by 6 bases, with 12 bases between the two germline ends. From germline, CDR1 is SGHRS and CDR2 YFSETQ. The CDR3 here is CASSGQTGDTQYF. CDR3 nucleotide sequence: TGCGCCAGCAGCGGACAGACCGGGGATACGCAGTATTTT.